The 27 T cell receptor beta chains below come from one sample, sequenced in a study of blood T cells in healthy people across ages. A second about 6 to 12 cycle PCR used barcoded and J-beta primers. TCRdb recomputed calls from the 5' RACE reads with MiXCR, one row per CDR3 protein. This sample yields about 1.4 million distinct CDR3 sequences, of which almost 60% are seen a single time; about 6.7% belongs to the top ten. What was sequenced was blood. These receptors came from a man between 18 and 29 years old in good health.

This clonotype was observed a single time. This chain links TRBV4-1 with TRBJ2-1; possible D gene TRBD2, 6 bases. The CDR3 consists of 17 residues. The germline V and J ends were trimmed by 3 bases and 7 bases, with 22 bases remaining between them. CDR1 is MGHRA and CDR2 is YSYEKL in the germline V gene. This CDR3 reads CASSQATGTGSWNEQFF. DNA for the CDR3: TGCGCCAGCAGCCAGGCGACCGGGACTGGATCTTGGAATGAGCAGTTCTTC.

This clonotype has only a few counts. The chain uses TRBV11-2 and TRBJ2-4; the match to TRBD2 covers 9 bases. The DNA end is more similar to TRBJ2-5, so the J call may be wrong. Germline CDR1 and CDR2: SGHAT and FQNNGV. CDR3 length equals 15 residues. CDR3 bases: TGTGCCAGCAGCTCCCAAGCGGGGGGTGAAGAGACCCAGTACTTC. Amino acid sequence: CASSSQAGGEETQYF.

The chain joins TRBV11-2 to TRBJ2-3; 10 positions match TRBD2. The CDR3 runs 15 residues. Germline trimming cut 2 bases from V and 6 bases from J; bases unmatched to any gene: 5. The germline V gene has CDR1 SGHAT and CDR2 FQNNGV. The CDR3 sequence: CASSLRTSGIDTQYF. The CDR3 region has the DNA TGTGCCAGCAGCTTACGTACTAGCGGGATTGATACGCAGTATTTT.

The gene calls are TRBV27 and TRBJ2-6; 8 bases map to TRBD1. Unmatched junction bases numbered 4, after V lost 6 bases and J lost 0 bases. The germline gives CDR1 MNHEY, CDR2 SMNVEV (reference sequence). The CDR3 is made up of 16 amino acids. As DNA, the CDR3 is TGTGCCAGCAGGTATACAGGGGGCTCTGGGGCCAACGTCCTGACTTTC. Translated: CASRYTGGSGANVLTF.

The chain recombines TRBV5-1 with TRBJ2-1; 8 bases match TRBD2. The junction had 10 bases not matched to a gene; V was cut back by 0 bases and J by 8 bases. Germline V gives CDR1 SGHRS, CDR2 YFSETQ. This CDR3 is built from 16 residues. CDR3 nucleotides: TGCGCCAGCAGCTTGGTTCTAGCGGGTATACCTGATGAGCAGTTCTTC. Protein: CASSLVLAGIPDEQFF.

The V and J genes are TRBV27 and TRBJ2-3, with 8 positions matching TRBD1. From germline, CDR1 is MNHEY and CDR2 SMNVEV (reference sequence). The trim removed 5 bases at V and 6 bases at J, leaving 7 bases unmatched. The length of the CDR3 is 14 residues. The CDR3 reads CASSTQGASDTQYF. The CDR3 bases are TGTGCCAGCAGTACCCAGGGGGCCTCGGATACGCAGTATTTT.

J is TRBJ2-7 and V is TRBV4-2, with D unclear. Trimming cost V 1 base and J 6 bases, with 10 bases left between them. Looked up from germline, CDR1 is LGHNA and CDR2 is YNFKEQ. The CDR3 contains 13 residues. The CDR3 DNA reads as TGTGCCAGCAGCCAAGTCGCATCCGGCGAGCAGTACTTC. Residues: CASSQVASGEQYF.

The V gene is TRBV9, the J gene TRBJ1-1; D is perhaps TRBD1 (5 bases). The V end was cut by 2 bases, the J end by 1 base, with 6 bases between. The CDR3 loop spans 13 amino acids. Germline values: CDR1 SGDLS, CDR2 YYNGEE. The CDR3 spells CASSVQGNTEAFF. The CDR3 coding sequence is TGTGCCAGCAGCGTCCAGGGGAACACTGAAGCTTTCTTT.

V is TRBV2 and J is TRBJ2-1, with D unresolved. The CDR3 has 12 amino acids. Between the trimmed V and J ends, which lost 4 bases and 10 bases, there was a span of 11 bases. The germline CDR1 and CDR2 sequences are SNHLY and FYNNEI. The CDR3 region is CASSGLPSEQFF. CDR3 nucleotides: TGTGCCAGCAGTGGGCTACCATCGGAGCAGTTCTTC. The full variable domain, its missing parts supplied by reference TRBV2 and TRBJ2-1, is EPEVTQTPSHQVTQMGQEVILRCVPISNHLYFYWYRQILGQKVEFLVSFYNNEISEKSEIFDDQFSVERPDGSNFTLKIRSTKLEDSAMYFCASSGLPSEQFFGPGTRLTVL.

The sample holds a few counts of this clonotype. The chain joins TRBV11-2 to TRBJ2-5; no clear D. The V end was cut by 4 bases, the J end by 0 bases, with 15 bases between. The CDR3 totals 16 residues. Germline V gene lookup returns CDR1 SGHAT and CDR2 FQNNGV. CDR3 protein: CASSSVGMSDQETQYF. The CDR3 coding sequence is TGTGCCAGCAGCTCCGTAGGGATGTCAGACCAAGAGACCCAGTACTTC.

DNA for the CDR3: TGTGCCAGCACGGGGGTCTACAATGAGCAGTTCTTC. Translation gives CASTGVYNEQFF. The chain couples TRBV6-2 or TRBV6-3 to TRBJ2-1, with D perhaps matching TRBD2 (6 bases). V lost 7 bases and J lost 3, with 7 bases in between. The germline CDR1 and CDR2 sequences are MNHEY and SVGEGT. CDR3 size: 12 residues.

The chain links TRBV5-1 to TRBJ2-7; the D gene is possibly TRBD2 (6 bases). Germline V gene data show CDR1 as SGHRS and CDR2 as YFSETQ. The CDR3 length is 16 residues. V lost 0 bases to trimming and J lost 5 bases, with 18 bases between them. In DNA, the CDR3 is TGCGCCAGCAGCTTGGCAGTGGTCGGCGGAGGGAACGAGCAGTACTTC. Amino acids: CASSLAVVGGGNEQYF. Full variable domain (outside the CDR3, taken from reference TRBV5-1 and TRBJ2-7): KAGVTQTPRYLIKTRGQQVTLSCSPISGHRSVSWYQQTPGQGLQFLFEYFSETQRNKGNFPGRFSGRQFSNSRSEMNVSTLELGDSALYLCASSLAVVGGGNEQYFGPGTRLTVT.

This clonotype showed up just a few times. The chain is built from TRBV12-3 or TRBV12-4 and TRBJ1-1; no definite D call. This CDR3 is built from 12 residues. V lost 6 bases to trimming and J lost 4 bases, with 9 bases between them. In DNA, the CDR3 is TGTGCCAGCAGCCCCGCCCTCACTGAAGCTTTCTTT. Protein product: CASSPALTEAFF.

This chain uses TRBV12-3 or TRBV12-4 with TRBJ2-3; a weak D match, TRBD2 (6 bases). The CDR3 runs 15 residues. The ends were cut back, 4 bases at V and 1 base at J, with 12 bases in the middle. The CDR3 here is CASSYPGERTDTQYF. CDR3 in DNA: TGTGCCAGCAGTTATCCGGGAGAGCGCACAGATACGCAGTATTTT.

The CDR3 coding sequence is TGTGCCAGCAGAGGTCGGGGTGGGAGCACAGATACGCAGTATTTT. This translates into CASRGRGGSTDTQYF. The chain joins TRBV2 to TRBJ2-3, with D tentatively TRBD2 (5 bases). Trimming took 6 bases from V and 0 from J, leaving 13 bases between them. There are 15 residues in the CDR3. Germline CDR1 reads SNHLY; CDR2 reads FYNNEI.

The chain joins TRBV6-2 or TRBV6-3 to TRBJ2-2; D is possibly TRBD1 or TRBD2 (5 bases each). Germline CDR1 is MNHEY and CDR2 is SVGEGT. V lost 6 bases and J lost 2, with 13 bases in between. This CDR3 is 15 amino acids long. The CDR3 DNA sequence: TGTGCCAGCAGGACCGGGACCATTAACACCGGGGAGCTGTTTTTT. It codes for CASRTGTINTGELFF.

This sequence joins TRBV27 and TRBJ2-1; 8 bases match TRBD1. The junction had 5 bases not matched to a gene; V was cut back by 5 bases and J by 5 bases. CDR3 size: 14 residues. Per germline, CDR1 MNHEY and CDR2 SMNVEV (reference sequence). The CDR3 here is CASSGGQDHNEQFF. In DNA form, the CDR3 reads TGTGCCAGCAGTGGGGGACAGGACCACAATGAGCAGTTCTTC.

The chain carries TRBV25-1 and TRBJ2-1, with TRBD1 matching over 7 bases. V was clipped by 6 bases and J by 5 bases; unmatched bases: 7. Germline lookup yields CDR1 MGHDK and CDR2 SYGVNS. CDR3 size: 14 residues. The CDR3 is CASRETGFHNEQFF. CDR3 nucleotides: TGTGCCAGCAGGGAGACAGGGTTCCACAATGAGCAGTTCTTC.

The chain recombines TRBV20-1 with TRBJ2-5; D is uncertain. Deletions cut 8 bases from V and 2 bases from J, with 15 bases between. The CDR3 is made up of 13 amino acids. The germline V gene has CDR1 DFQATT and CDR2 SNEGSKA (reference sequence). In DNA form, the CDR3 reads TGCAGTTCCCGCCTCCAGAATCAAGAGACCCAGTACTTC. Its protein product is CSSRLQNQETQYF.

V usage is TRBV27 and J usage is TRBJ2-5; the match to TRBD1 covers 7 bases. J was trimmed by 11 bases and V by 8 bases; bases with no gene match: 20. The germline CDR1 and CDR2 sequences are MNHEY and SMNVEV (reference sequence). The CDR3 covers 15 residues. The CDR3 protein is CASWRAGGQYDEQYF. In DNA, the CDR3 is TGTGCCAGCTGGAGAGCAGGGGGACAGTATGATGAGCAGTACTTC.

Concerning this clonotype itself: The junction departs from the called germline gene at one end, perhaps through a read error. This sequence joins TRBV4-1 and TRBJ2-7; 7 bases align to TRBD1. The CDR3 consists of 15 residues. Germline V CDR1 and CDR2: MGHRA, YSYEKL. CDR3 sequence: CASSRLTGSTYEQHF. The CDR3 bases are TGCGCCAGCAGCCGACTGACAGGGAGCACCTACGAGCAGCACTTC.

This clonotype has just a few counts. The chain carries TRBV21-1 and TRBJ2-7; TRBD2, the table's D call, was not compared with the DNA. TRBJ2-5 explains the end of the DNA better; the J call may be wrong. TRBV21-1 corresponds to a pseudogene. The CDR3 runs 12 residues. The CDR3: CASSKGWETQYF. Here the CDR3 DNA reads TGTGCCAGCAGCAAGGGCTGGGAGACCCAGTACTTC.

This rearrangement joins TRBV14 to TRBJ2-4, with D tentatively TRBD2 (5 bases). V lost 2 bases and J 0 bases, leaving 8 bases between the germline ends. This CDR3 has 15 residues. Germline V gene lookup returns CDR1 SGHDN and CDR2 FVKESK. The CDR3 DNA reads TGTGCCAGCAGCCAATACAGCGGAGCCAAAAACATTCAGTACTTC. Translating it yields CASSQYSGAKNIQYF.

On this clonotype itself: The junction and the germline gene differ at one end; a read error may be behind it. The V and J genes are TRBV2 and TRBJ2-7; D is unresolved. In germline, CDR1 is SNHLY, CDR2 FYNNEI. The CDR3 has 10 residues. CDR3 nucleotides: TGTACCAGCAGGATGAACGAGCAGTACTTC. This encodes CTSRMNEQYF.

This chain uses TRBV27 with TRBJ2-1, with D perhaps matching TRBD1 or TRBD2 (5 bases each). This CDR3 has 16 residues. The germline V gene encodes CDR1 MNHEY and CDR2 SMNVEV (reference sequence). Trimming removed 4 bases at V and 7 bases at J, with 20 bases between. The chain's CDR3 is CASSSWAGAANNEQFF. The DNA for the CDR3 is TGTGCCAGCAGTTCATGGGCCGGGGCGGCTAATAATGAGCAGTTCTTC.

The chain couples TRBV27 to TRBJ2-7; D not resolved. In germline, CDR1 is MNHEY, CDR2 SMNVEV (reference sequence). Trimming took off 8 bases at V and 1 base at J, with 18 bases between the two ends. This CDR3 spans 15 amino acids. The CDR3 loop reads CASRSRASVSYEQYF. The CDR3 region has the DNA TGTGCCAGCCGGTCTAGAGCGAGTGTTTCCTACGAGCAGTACTTC.

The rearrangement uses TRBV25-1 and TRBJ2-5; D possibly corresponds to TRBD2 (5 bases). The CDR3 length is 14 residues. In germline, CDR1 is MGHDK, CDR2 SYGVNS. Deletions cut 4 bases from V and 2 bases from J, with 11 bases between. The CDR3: CASSGSTGQETQYF. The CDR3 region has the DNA TGTGCCAGCAGTGGCTCGACGGGACAAGAGACCCAGTACTTC. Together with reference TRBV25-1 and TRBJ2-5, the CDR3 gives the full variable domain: EADIYQTPRYLVIGTGKKITLECSQTMGHDKMYWYQQDPGMELHLIHYSYGVNSTEKGDLSSESTVSRIRTEHFPLTLESARPSHTSQYLCASSGSTGQETQYFGPGTRLLVL.